This TCR beta chain was retrieved from a study of cytomegalovirus exposure and HLA in healthy donors. General observations from the study: Later analysis showed TCR association rates varying by HLA locus, highest for DRB1 and lowest for HLA-C. Through in vitro validation, a few CMV-associated chains were shown to be specific for CMV antigens.

Germline CDR1 reads LGHNT; CDR2 reads FRNRAP. V dropped 7 bases and J dropped 5; count of bases not matched to a gene: 10. There are 14 residues in the CDR3. On this clone itself: The antigen is undetermined.

Primers included in the PCR were 60 Vbeta and 13 Jbeta primers. Generated by immunoSEQ multiplex PCR, the TCRdb table keeps only in-frame clones and is missing some. This sample has a few hundred thousand clones, with approximately 82% found just once. The genes are TRBV12-5 and TRBJ2-7, with 8 positions matching TRBD2. The sample was PBMCs. This receptor was identified in an older woman in good health and CMV-seropositive. This chain's CDR3 is CASAIAGGFDEQYF. As DNA, the CDR3 is TGTGCTAGTGCCATCGCGGGAGGATTCGACGAGCAGTACTTC. The complete variable domain, with remaining parts taken from reference TRBV12-5 and TRBJ2-7, reads DARVTQTPRHKVTEMGQEVTMRCQPILGHNTVFWYRQTMMQGLELLAYFRNRAPLDDSGMPKDRFSAEMPDATLATLKIQPSEPRDSAVYFCASAIAGGFDEQYFGPGTRLTVT.